Following are 29 T cell receptor beta chains from one sample sequenced in a study of T-cell memory formation after mild COVID-19. TCRdb reanalysed the 5' RACE reads using MiXCR and keeps one entry per CDR3 protein. Among 300,000 to 400,000 distinct CDR3 sequences listed, roughly an eighth were seen once. Material for sequencing was PBMCs or a T cell subset sorted from them (not recorded which). The receptors stem from a man between 18 and 35 years old who had mild COVID-19 (a few samples of this study predate the infection). Cell type and time point are not known.

The V gene is TRBV12-3 or TRBV12-4, the J gene TRBJ1-1; a possible D gene is TRBD1 (5 bases). The CDR3 consists of 14 residues. V shed 7 bases and J shed 3 bases, with 15 bases lying between them. CDR3 nucleotide sequence: TGTGCCAGCACTACGCAGGGAATCCACACTGAAGCTTTCTTT. This sequence encodes CASTTQGIHTEAFF.

In its sample, this clonotype was seen a few times. A read error may be the cause here, since a much bigger clone is one base away. The chain combines TRBV10-3 with TRBJ1-5; 7 bases are a match to TRBD1. This CDR3 contains 13 residues. Germline-derived CDR1 and CDR2 are ENHRY and SYGVKD. The V segment lost 10 bases and the J segment 0 bases; nucleotides outside the gene matches: 3. CDR3 residues: CATRQGSNQPQHF. The CDR3 coding sequence is TGTGCCACCAGACAGGGTAGCAATCAGCCCCAGCATTTT.

The chain employs TRBV4-3 and TRBJ1-4, with TRBD1 matching 8 bases. V trimming: 4 bases; J trimming: 8 bases; junction bases outside the gene matches: 9. This CDR3 has 15 residues. Germline CDR1 LGHNA, CDR2 YSLEER. The CDR3 nucleotides are TGCGCCAGCAGCCCCCTAGACAGGGGACCCGAAAAACTGTTTTTT. Translating gives CASSPLDRGPEKLFF.

In this sample, this clonotype turned up a few times. The V call is TRBV2, the J call TRBJ2-7; D remains unclear. V lost 0 bases, J lost 4 bases, and 7 bases lay in between. Germline CDR1 reads SNHLY; CDR2 reads FYNNEI. The CDR3 loop spans 13 amino acids. This CDR3 reads CASSEAQAYEQYV. The CDR3 bases are TGTGCCAGCAGTGAAGCGCAGGCATACGAGCAGTACGTC.

This rearrangement joins TRBV25-1 to TRBJ1-2; 7 bases match TRBD1. The CDR3 has 14 residues. Looked up from germline, CDR1 is MGHDK and CDR2 is SYGVNS. With 4 bases clipped from V and 2 bases from J, the junction kept 4 bases outside the gene matches. This CDR3 is CASSGGQPNYGYTF. The CDR3 DNA reads TGTGCCAGCAGTGGGGGACAGCCGAACTATGGCTACACCTTC.

Turning to this clonotype: An end of the junction differs from the germline gene, which may be a read error. The gene calls are TRBV7-9 and TRBJ2-5; TRBD2 agrees at 7 bases. The CDR3 loop spans 17 amino acids. In germline, CDR1 is SEHNR, CDR2 FQNEAQ (reference sequence). CDR3: CASSPAGAGELQETQYF. As DNA, the CDR3 is TGTGCAAGCAGTCCCGCTGGGGCGGGGGAGCTACAAGAGACCCAGTACTTC.

Note on this clonotype: A much larger clonotype is one base distant, so this may be a read error. V gene TRBV24-1 combines with J gene TRBJ2-1, with TRBD1 as a possible D gene (6 bases). CDR1 and CDR2 from the germline V gene are KGHDR and SFDVKD. This CDR3 comprises 13 residues. CDR3 DNA: TGTGCCACCAGGGACAGTTCCTACAATGAGCAGCTCTTC. Translating gives CATRDSSYNEQLF.

This clonotype has a handful of counts. The genes are TRBV10-1 and TRBJ1-2; D ambiguous. The CDR3 spans 14 residues. Germline assignment: CDR1 WNHNN and CDR2 SYGVQD (reference sequence). With 8 bases removed from V and 0 bases from J, the gap between germline ends came to 13 bases. CDR3 sequence (DNA): TGCGCCAGCGGTCCTTGCCAAACTAACTATGGCTACACCTTC. Encoded protein: CASGPCQTNYGYTF.

This clonotype showed up many times. The gene calls are TRBV2 and TRBJ2-5, with 7 bases that match TRBD1. With 8 bases clipped from V and 1 base from J, the junction kept 7 bases outside the gene matches. The CDR3 is 14 amino acids. Looked up from germline, CDR1 is SNHLY and CDR2 is FYNNEI. CDR3 sequence: CASHRTGFQETQYF. The DNA of the CDR3 is TGTGCCAGCCATCGGACAGGCTTCCAAGAGACCCAGTACTTC.

V is TRBV12-3 or TRBV12-4 and J is TRBJ1-2, with a possible D match to TRBD1 (6 bases). The CDR3 is 15 amino acids. Trimming pared 6 bases from V and 4 bases from J, leaving 18 bases between. The CDR3: CASRNTGRGSYGYTF. DNA for the CDR3: TGTGCCAGCAGGAACACAGGGAGGGGATCCTATGGCTACACCTTC.

The rearrangement joins TRBV7-9 to TRBJ2-5; perhaps TRBD2 as D (7 bases). V was cut by 4 bases and J by 5 bases, with 17 bases left in between. This CDR3 has 15 residues. In germline, CDR1 is SEHNR, CDR2 FQNEAQ (reference sequence). The CDR3 is CASSSRGGADETQYF. DNA for the CDR3: TGTGCCAGCAGCTCTCGAGGGGGGGCGGATGAGACCCAGTACTTC.

This sequence joins TRBV7-3 and TRBJ2-7; D may be TRBD2 (5 bases). Trimming took off 4 bases at V and 2 bases at J, with 12 bases between the two ends. Germline-derived CDR1 and CDR2 are SGHTA and FQGTGA. This CDR3 region has 14 residues. CDR3 in DNA: TGTGCCAGCAGCTCCGGACGGGGAACCTACGAGCAGTACTTC. Translated, it gives CASSSGRGTYEQYF.

A few counts support this clonotype. The chain couples TRBV25-1 to TRBJ1-1; D is unclear. CDR1 is MGHDK and CDR2 is SYGVNS in the germline V gene. V gave up 1 base and J gave up 7 bases, with 7 bases separating them. The length of the CDR3 is 12 residues. CDR3 region: CASSESAFEAFF. The CDR3 DNA is TGTGCCAGCAGTGAATCAGCGTTTGAAGCTTTCTTT.

This clonotype was found a few times. The CDR3 sequence is CASSFLQGNTEAFF. CDR3 coding DNA: TGTGCCAGCAGCTTTTTACAGGGGAACACTGAAGCTTTCTTT. This rearrangement joins TRBV11-2 to TRBJ1-1, with TRBD1 as a possible D gene (6 bases). CDR3 length: 14 residues. The germline V gene has CDR1 SGHAT and CDR2 FQNNGV. V was pared by 3 bases and J by 1 base, with 9 bases between. The whole variable domain, remainder taken from reference TRBV11-2 and TRBJ1-1, is EAGVAQSPRYKIIEKRQSVAFWCNPISGHATLYWYQQILGQGPKLLIQFQNNGVVDDSQLPKDRFSAERLKGVDSTLKIQPAKLEDSAVYLCASSFLQGNTEAFFGQGTRLTVV.

This clonotype has only a few counts. The chain joins TRBV12-3 or TRBV12-4 to TRBJ2-3, with D unresolved. This CDR3 comprises 14 residues. Trimming shortened V by 1 base and J by 6 bases, and 11 bases separated the two germline ends. The chain's CDR3 is CASSLDGMADTQYF. CDR3 nucleotide sequence: TGTGCCAGCAGTTTAGATGGGATGGCGGATACGCAGTATTTT.

This clonotype came up many times. The chain uses TRBV10-3 and TRBJ2-3; 8 bases are a match to TRBD1. J lost 3 bases, V lost 8 bases, and 7 bases had no gene match. Germline CDR1 and CDR2: ENHRY and SYGVKD. The CDR3 is 14 amino acids. The CDR3 spells CAISSGQGTDTQYF. In DNA form, the CDR3 reads TGTGCCATCTCGAGCGGACAGGGAACAGATACGCAGTATTTT.

The V call is TRBV7-9, the J call TRBJ2-7; the D gene is possibly TRBD2 (5 bases). CDR3 length: 12 amino acids. Trimming left V 3 bases short and J 6 bases short, with 9 bases between. Looked up from germline, CDR1 is SEHNR and CDR2 is FQNEAQ (reference sequence). The CDR3 DNA follows: TGTGCCAGCAGCTTGGGCGGGCTCGAGCAGTACTTC. This translates into CASSLGGLEQYF.

In its sample, this clonotype was seen a few times. The rearrangement uses TRBV7-8 and TRBJ2-3; 13 bases are a match to TRBD2. CDR1 is SGHVS, CDR2 FQNEAQ, per germline. With 4 bases clipped from V and 11 bases from J, the junction kept 6 bases outside the gene matches. The CDR3 length is 14 residues. The CDR3 coding sequence is TGTGCCAGCAGCTCAGGGACTAGCGGGGTTGGGCAGTATTTT. The encoded protein is CASSSGTSGVGQYF.

The J gene is TRBJ2-4, the V gene TRBV6-2 or TRBV6-3; unclear D gene. Germline CDR1 reads MNHEY; CDR2 reads SVGEGT. The V end was cut by 0 bases, the J end by 9 bases, with 3 bases between. The CDR3 contains 11 residues. The CDR3 DNA reads TGTGCCAGCAGTTACTCCGGCATTCAGTACTTC. It specifies CASSYSGIQYF.

The V and J genes are TRBV7-6 and TRBJ2-7, with 8 nucleotides matching TRBD2. Germline CDR1 is SGHVS and CDR2 is FNYEAQ. This CDR3 region has 15 residues. V shed 5 bases, J shed 0 bases, and the junction held 6 bases outside the gene matches. CDR3 nucleotides: TGTGCCAGCAGCCTAGGTAGCGGGGTCTCCTACGAGCAGTACTTC. It translates to CASSLGSGVSYEQYF. The whole variable domain, remainder taken from reference TRBV7-6 and TRBJ2-7, is GAGVSQSPRYKVTKRGQDVALRCDPISGHVSLYWYRQALGQGPEFLTYFNYEAQQDKSGLPNDRFSAERPEGSISTLTIQRTEQRDSAMYRCASSLGSGVSYEQYFGPGTRLTVT.

This clonotype was counted only a few times. This sequence joins TRBV7-3 and TRBJ2-2, with a weak D call TRBD2 (5 bases). V lost 1 base and J 4 bases, leaving 16 bases between the germline ends. This CDR3 is 17 amino acids long. Germline CDR1 SGHTA, CDR2 FQGTGA. CDR3 in amino acids: CASSLIRWGATTGELFF. For the CDR3, the DNA is TGTGCCAGCAGCTTAATCCGGTGGGGAGCGACCACCGGGGAGCTGTTTTTT.

The table lists this clonotype with many counts. The chain joins TRBV5-5 to TRBJ2-1, with a possible D match to TRBD1 (5 bases). The length of the CDR3 is 14 residues. In germline, CDR1 is SGHKS, CDR2 YYEKEE (reference sequence). Trimming cost V 0 bases and J 8 bases, with 12 bases left between them. The CDR3 is CASSLAFRVDEQFF. CDR3 DNA: TGTGCCAGCAGCTTGGCCTTCAGGGTGGATGAGCAGTTCTTC.

The chain links TRBV3-1 to TRBJ2-5; D is perhaps TRBD1 or TRBD2 (5 bases each). Germline assignment: CDR1 LGHDT and CDR2 YNNKEL (reference sequence). The CDR3 consists of 13 residues. Trimming took 6 bases from V and 3 from J, leaving 11 bases between them. The CDR3 sequence is CASRLRGEETQYF. For the CDR3, the DNA is TGTGCCAGCAGGCTCCGAGGGGAAGAGACCCAGTACTTC.

The DNA for the CDR3 is TGCGCCAGCAGCCAATTCATAGTATGGGGACTAGCGGGACAAGAGACCCAGTACTTC. It encodes CASSQFIVWGLAGQETQYF. The J gene is TRBJ2-5, the V gene TRBV4-1; 13 bases match TRBD2. CDR1 and CDR2 from the germline V gene are MGHRA and YSYEKL. The CDR3 runs 19 residues. J lost 2 bases, V lost 2 bases, and 11 bases had no gene match.

The rearrangement uses TRBV4-2 and TRBJ2-2; D is uncertain. V shed 4 bases and J shed 2 bases, with 8 bases lying between them. Per the germline V gene, CDR1 is LGHNA and CDR2 is YNFKEQ. The CDR3 covers 14 residues. Here the CDR3 reads CASSRRYNTGELFF. The CDR3, as DNA: TGTGCCAGCAGCCGAAGATACAACACCGGGGAGCTGTTTTTT.

This clonotype was seen a few times. The V call is TRBV20-1, the J call TRBJ2-1; TRBD2 matches at 7 bases. CDR1 is DFQATT, CDR2 SNEGSKA, per germline (reference sequence). This CDR3 has 15 amino acids. J was trimmed by 1 base and V by 2 bases; bases with no gene match: 5. The CDR3, as DNA: TGCAGTGCTAGAATAAGCGGGGAATCCTACAATGAGCAGTTCTTC. Translating gives CSARISGESYNEQFF.

The chain combines TRBV12-3 or TRBV12-4 with TRBJ1-5; D is uncertain. Between the trimmed V and J ends, which lost 3 bases and 7 bases, there was a span of 10 bases. The CDR3 spans 13 residues. The CDR3 reads CASSLGPWQPQHF. The CDR3 DNA is TGTGCCAGCAGTTTGGGTCCGTGGCAGCCCCAGCATTTT.

This chain links TRBV6-2 or TRBV6-3 with TRBJ2-3; no definite D call. This CDR3 comprises 15 residues. Germline CDR1 MNHEY, CDR2 SVGEGT. V shed 8 bases and J shed 0 bases, with 15 bases lying between them. CDR3 bases: TGTGCCAGCCCCCCCCGGGTTCCAAGCACAGATACGCAGTATTTT. It translates to CASPPRVPSTDTQYF.

The table lists this clonotype with a few counts. This chain uses TRBV6-5 with TRBJ1-3; tentatively, D is TRBD1 (5 bases). Looked up from germline, CDR1 is MNHEY and CDR2 is SVGAGI. The V gene lost 8 bases and the J gene lost 4 bases, with 6 bases spanning the gap. The CDR3 spans 11 residues. In DNA, the CDR3 is TGTGCCAGCCGGGGGGGAAACACCATATATTTT. Protein product: CASRGGNTIYF.